Each of the 9 T cell receptor beta chains below was sequenced from the same sample in a study of OX40 agonist ivuxolimab in advanced cancers. Assay: immunoSEQ multiplex PCR; the TCRdb copy retains only in-frame clones and omits some. Among fewer than 95,000 clones listed, 92% were seen once. The material sequenced was CD4+ or CD8+ T cells sorted from blood, taken in a trial of the OX40 agonist ivuxolimab. These receptors were obtained from an adult with an advanced solid tumor such as melanoma, head and neck, liver or kidney cancer.

The chain recombines TRBV27 with TRBJ1-3; no definite D call. Trimming removed 9 bases at V and 0 bases at J, with 15 bases between. The germline V gene has CDR1 MNHEY and CDR2 SMNVEV (reference sequence). This CDR3 is built from 15 residues. As DNA, the CDR3 is TGTGCCAGTAAACAAGGGTCCGGCTCTGGAAACACCATATATTTT. Translating it yields CASKQGSGSGNTIYF.

The rearrangement links TRBV6-1 to TRBJ2-1; a weak D match, TRBD2 (5 bases). With 2 bases removed from V and 10 bases from J, the gap between germline ends came to 15 bases. This CDR3 is built from 14 residues. Germline V gives CDR1 MNHNS, CDR2 SASEGT. This CDR3 is CASSETWPGREQFF. The CDR3 DNA sequence: TGTGCCAGCAGTGAAACCTGGCCGGGAAGGGAGCAGTTCTTC.

V is TRBV19 and J is TRBJ2-7; 11 nucleotides agree with TRBD1. Germline trimming cut 3 bases from V and 3 bases from J; bases unmatched to any gene: 1. The CDR3 is 14 amino acids. Germline assignment: CDR1 LNHDA and CDR2 SQIVND (reference sequence). CDR3 in amino acids: CASSIGTGGYEQYF. In nucleotides, the CDR3 is TGTGCCAGTAGTATTGGGACAGGGGGCTACGAGCAGTACTTC.

This sequence joins TRBV13 and TRBJ2-7, with TRBD2 identical over 7 bases. V lost 2 bases, J lost 7 bases, and 8 bases stayed unmatched. CDR3 length: 14 amino acids. Germline V gene data show CDR1 as PRHDT and CDR2 as FYEKMQ (reference sequence). The chain's CDR3 is CASSLRGLPPEQYF. CDR3 DNA: TGTGCCAGCAGCTTAAGGGGACTACCCCCGGAGCAGTACTTC.

The J gene is TRBJ2-7, the V gene TRBV7-9; D gene unclear. The CDR3 is made up of 12 amino acids. V was clipped by 0 bases and J by 5 bases, with 5 bases between them. Per the germline V gene, CDR1 is SEHNR and CDR2 is FQNEAQ (reference sequence). CDR3 sequence (DNA): TGTGCCAGCAGCTTAGCCCGGGACGAGCAGTACTTC. Its translation is CASSLARDEQYF.

V usage is TRBV4-2 and J usage is TRBJ2-1, with 11 positions matching TRBD2. J lost 3 bases, V lost 4 bases, and 8 bases had no gene match. The CDR3 is made up of 17 amino acids. Germline V gene data show CDR1 as LGHNA and CDR2 as YNFKEQ. This chain's CDR3 is CASSRPLAGGSYNEQFF. The CDR3 region has the DNA TGTGCCAGCAGCCGCCCCTTAGCGGGAGGGAGCTACAATGAGCAGTTCTTC.

The chain joins TRBV30 to TRBJ1-2, with 11 bases fitting TRBD1. Germline V lookup: CDR1 GTSNPN, CDR2 SVGIG (reference sequence). This CDR3 has 15 amino acids. V was clipped by 8 bases and J by 4 bases; unmatched bases: 12. The CDR3 region has the DNA TGTGCCCGAGGGACAGGGGGTATCAACCTCTATGGCTACACCTTC. Its translation: CARGTGGINLYGYTF.

This rearrangement joins TRBV9 to TRBJ1-3; 9 bases align to TRBD1. The CDR3 totals 17 residues. CDR1 is SGDLS, CDR2 YYNGEE, per germline. The V and J ends lost 0 bases and 3 bases, in that order; junction bases with no gene match: 7. CDR3 residues: CASSVASDRGDGNTIYF. The DNA for the CDR3 is TGTGCCAGCAGCGTAGCCTCTGACAGGGGGGATGGAAACACCATATATTTT.

The rearrangement links TRBV6-5 to TRBJ2-5, with D possibly TRBD2 on 5 matching bases. Trimming took 6 bases from V and 2 from J, leaving 16 bases between them. From germline, CDR1 is MNHEY and CDR2 SVGAGI. The CDR3 loop spans 15 amino acids. The CDR3 region has the DNA TGTGCCAGCAGGCAGGAAGAGGGTAGGCAAGAGACCCAGTACTTC. This gives the protein CASRQEEGRQETQYF.